The present entry profiles one TCR beta chain with its context. Its antigen is unknown. TCRdb keeps only in-frame clones here, not all; method: immunoSEQ multiplex PCR. The sample consists of tens of thousands of clones, approximately 80% of them appearing once. These data are taken from a study of OX40 agonist ivuxolimab in advanced cancers. Study-level results: Expanded clones belonging to CD8+ T cells outnumbered, on average, those of CD4+.

CDR3 length: 15 amino acids. Germline V gene lookup returns CDR1 SNHLY and CDR2 FYNNEI. The V gene lost 0 bases and the J gene lost 5 bases, with 13 bases spanning the gap. The source of this sequence is an adult with an advanced solid tumor such as melanoma, head and neck, liver or kidney cancer. The material sequenced was CD4+ or CD8+ T cells sorted from blood, taken in a trial of the OX40 agonist ivuxolimab. The rearrangement uses TRBV2 and TRBJ2-5; D might be TRBD1 (7 bases). The CDR3 DNA is TGTGCCAGCAGTGAAGCGCTACCAGGGGGGGAGACCCAGTACTTC. This gives the protein CASSEALPGGETQYF. Together with reference TRBV2 and TRBJ2-5, the CDR3 gives the full variable domain: EPEVTQTPSHQVTQMGQEVILRCVPISNHLYFYWYRQILGQKVEFLVSFYNNEISEKSEIFDDQFSVERPDGSNFTLKIRSTKLEDSAMYFCASSEALPGGETQYFGPGTRLLVL.